This T cell receptor (beta chain) was identified during a study of T cell repertoires and Cas9 in healthy adults (dated by TCRdb to between 2017 and 2018). The study in broad terms: SpCas9-reactive T cells were characterized for multi-effector potency, cytotoxicity and lineage determination within the CD4 and CD8 compartments. Preexisting T cell immunity against the Streptococcus pyogenes Cas9 nuclease (SpCas9) used in CRISPR gene editing was examined in the study.

Regarding this clone: This clone's antigen is unknown. No base-level quality is on record; no much larger clone is a single base apart.

Reading from cysteine to phenylalanine, the CDR3 counts 15 amino acids. Only CDR3 DNA is held: 45 bases, read in frame from base 1. CDR1 and CDR2 are drawn from the germline V gene: LGHNA, YSLEER. Germline trimming amounts to 0 bases on V and 3 bases on J, with 3 as the count of junction bases outside the gene matches. On the study overall, not on this receptor specifically: SpCas9-reactive regulatory T cells were reported to mitigate proliferation and function of SpCas9-reactive effector T cells in vitro.

All of the donors in the study were healthy humans. Receptors were amplified or captured by the immunoSEQ multiplex PCR assay. TCRdb mirrors the immuneACCESS table, restricted to in-frame sequences. Some clones are absent from its copies; in checked studies, under half trace to an unresolved V gene, and the reason for the others is unknown. Recorded for this sample are under 25,000 clones; around nine tenths of them occurred a single time. 0.69% of the sample is in the top ten clones. The clonotype was recovered from a human donor in good health. The sequenced sample consisted of CD4+ effector T cells (CD127+, CD25-, CD137-, CD154-) from PBMCs; culture status not recorded. The sequence joins TRBV4-3 to TRBJ1-1; 8 bases in between match TRBD1. The CDR3 region reads CASSQETGEHTEAFF. The DNA sequence is given as TGCGCCAGCAGCCAAGAGACAGGGGAGCACACTGAAGCTTTCTTT.